These T cell receptor beta chains were read from a single sample in a study of T cell repertoires in cytomegalovirus infection. TCRdb passed the reads through MiXCR, listing each CDR3 protein once. The data show about 920,000 distinct CDR3 sequences, roughly 31% seen once. No antigen has been assigned to these receptors. Sequenced here: cultured CD8+ T cells from PBMCs, sampled from culture after CMV antigen stimulation. The origin of the receptors is a human donor in good health (CMV status not recorded). Some clones in this sample may be carry-over from other donors' samples. Each CDR3 is given with its conserved first and last residue. Fields, in order: D gene, CDR3 length, J gene, clone size, V gene, CDR3 DNA, CDR3 protein. A D gene is named only where the DNA matches it firmly. Some rows mark clone size as missing; the rest say once, few, many or name a class of expanded clone.

>TRBD1|16|TRBJ2-7|few|TRBV27
TGTGCCAGCAGTCCCACGACAGGGGGCTCTTCCTACGAGCAGTACTTC
CASSPTTGGSSYEQYF
>.|13|TRBJ1-2|once|TRBV7-9
TGTGCCAGCAGCTTAGATCCGCTTCGGGGCTACACCTTC
CASSLDPLRGYTF
>TRBD1|19|TRBJ2-2|many|TRBV7-9
TGTGCCAGCAGCTCCCTGGACAGGGATAATCAAGAAATGGCCGGGGAGCTGTTTTTT
CASSSLDRDNQEMAGELFF
>.|15|TRBJ2-1|.|TRBV20-1
TGCAGTGCTCCACTACCGGTCCGGGGATACAATGAGCAGTTCTTC
CSAPLPVRGYNEQFF
>TRBD2|15|TRBJ2-1|.|TRBV7-8
TGTGCCAGCAGCAACTTGACGGGGGGGCTTAATGAGCAGTTCTTC
CASSNLTGGLNEQFF
>TRBD1|13|TRBJ1-2|.|TRBV27
TGTGCCAGCAGGGAAACAGGGGGCGAAGGCTACACCTTC
CASRETGGEGYTF
>.|11|TRBJ1-1|.|TRBV20-1
TGCAGTGCAAAAGACGGCACTGAAGCTTTCTTT
CSAKDGTEAFF
>.|17|TRBJ2-2|many|TRBV19
TGTGCCAGTAGTATTCCAGCTACTTACAGGGTAACCGGGGAGCTGTTTTTT
CASSIPATYRVTGELFF
>.|19|TRBJ2-3|once|TRBV18
TGTGCCAGCTCACCTCGGACGCCTTCAGGGGCTCCGACCACAGATACGCAGTATTTT
CASSPRTPSGAPTTDTQYF
>.|17|TRBJ2-5|.|TRBV9
TGTGCCAGCAGCGTAGCTCCCCACAGGGAGTCCCAAGAGACCCAGTACTTC
CASSVAPHRESQETQYF
>TRBD1|17|TRBJ2-7|.|TRBV12-3/TRBV12-4
TGTGCCAGCAGAAAAAAGCTCCGCGACAGGGGTTCCTACGAGCAGTACTTC
CASRKKLRDRGSYEQYF
>TRBD1|16|TRBJ1-1|.|TRBV6-5
TGTGCCAGCAGCCGTCCCTCGGGACAGAAGAACACTGAAGCTTTCTTT
CASSRPSGQKNTEAFF